A single sample is the source of the 21 T cell receptor beta chains below, sequenced in a study of tumor-infiltrating lymphocytes in glioblastoma multiforme. TCR beta libraries were built from RNA through three nested multiplex PCR rounds using modified ARM-PCR. TCRdb ran MiXCR on the multiplex PCR reads and lists one entry per CDR3 protein. In the table there are 12,000 to 15,000 distinct CDR3 sequences, around 70% of which are singletons. What was sequenced was brain tumor tissue. The receptors here all came from a male donor with glioblastoma.

On this clonotype itself: The junction does not match germline at one end; this may be a read error. This chain connects TRBV11-2 to TRBJ2-7, with D perhaps TRBD1 or TRBD2 (6 bases each). Germline values: CDR1 SGHAT, CDR2 FQNNGV. The CDR3 spans 15 residues. The DNA of the CDR3 is TGTGACAGCAGCCCTCCCGGGGGCTTCGGCTACGAGCAGTACTTC. This gives the protein CDSSPPGGFGYEQYF.

Points on this clonotype: The junction shows a germline mismatch at one end, possibly a read error. This chain connects TRBV28 to TRBJ2-3, with 7 bases matching TRBD2. The CDR3 totals 15 residues. Germline CDR1 is MDHEN and CDR2 is SYDVKM. The CDR3 spells CSSSLPSGLTDTQYF. The CDR3 DNA is TGTTCCAGCAGTTTACCTAGCGGATTAACAGATACGCAGTATTTT.

The chain uses TRBV11-3 and TRBJ2-1; TRBD2 matches 8 bases. This CDR3 is 16 amino acids long. Germline V lookup: CDR1 SGHNT, CDR2 YENEEA. Trimming took 1 base from V and 7 from J; bases not matched to a gene: 9. This CDR3 reads CASSLGLAGFPNEQFF. The CDR3, as DNA: TGTGCCAGCAGCTTAGGTCTAGCGGGTTTCCCAAATGAGCAGTTCTTC.

A note on this clonotype: Because the CDR3 is missing its conserved closing phenylalanine or tryptophan, this is likely a read error. The CDR3 bases are TGTGCCAGCAGTTACCCGGGAAACAATCAGCCCCAGCATTTG. Protein sequence: CASSYPGNNQPQHL. The V and J genes are TRBV6-2 or TRBV6-3 and TRBJ1-5; D unclear. Germline assignment: CDR1 MNHEY and CDR2 SVGEGT. The CDR3 is made up of 14 amino acids. V was cut by 2 bases and J by 3 bases, with 8 bases left in between.

To note about this clonotype: A junction boundary mismatches the germline segment, possibly from a read error. CDR3 coding DNA: TGTGCCAGCAGCTTTGATACAGGAGAGACGCAGTACTTC. It encodes CASSFDTGETQYF. The chain carries TRBV11-2 and TRBJ2-5; D possibly corresponds to TRBD1 (5 bases). The V gene's germline CDR1 is SGHAT and CDR2 FQNNGV. CDR3 size: 13 residues.

In regard to this clonotype: A much larger clonotype is one base distant, so this may be a read error. V and J are TRBV29-1 and TRBJ2-3; the match to TRBD2 covers 7 bases. CDR1 and CDR2 from the germline V gene are SQVTM and ANQGSEA. The CDR3 loop spans 11 amino acids. The J segment lost 6 bases and the V segment lost 8 bases, leaving 5 bases of the junction unmatched. The DNA of the CDR3 is TGCAGCTGCCTGGGGGGGGATACGCAGTATTTT. Protein: CSCLGGDTQYF.

Ten or more counts support this clonotype. The chain uses TRBV4-1 and TRBJ1-1; D perhaps matches TRBD1 (5 bases). This CDR3 contains 14 residues. Germline V gene lookup returns CDR1 MGHRA and CDR2 YSYEKL. V lost 3 bases, J lost 6 bases, and 14 bases lay in between. CDR3 protein: CASSHTQGVAEAFF. The CDR3 bases are TGCGCCAGCAGCCACACTCAGGGTGTCGCTGAAGCTTTCTTT.

Comments on this clonotype: Germline is not matched at one junction end, which may reflect a read error. The V gene is TRBV6-1, the J gene TRBJ2-1; D remains ambiguous. Germline loops: CDR1 MNHNS, CDR2 SASEGT. The CDR3 is 14 amino acids. The CDR3 DNA reads TGTGCCAGCAGTGGGGGTATCTGGAACAATGAGCAATTCTTC. Translation: CASSGGIWNNEQFF.

The rearrangement joins TRBV11-2 to TRBJ2-7; 13 nucleotides line up with TRBD2. Germline CDR1 SGHAT, CDR2 FQNNGV. The CDR3 extends over 15 amino acids. Germline trimming cut 5 bases from V and 4 bases from J; bases unmatched to any gene: 5. CDR3 residues: CASSPTSGGSYEQYF. The CDR3 coding sequence is TGTGCCAGCAGCCCGACTAGCGGGGGGAGTTACGAGCAGTACTTC.

The chain carries TRBV6-1 and TRBJ1-6; D unresolved. The V end lost 2 bases, the J end lost 7 bases, and 6 bases lay between the germline ends. Germline V gene sequence: CDR1 MNHNS, CDR2 SASEGT. The CDR3 totals 13 residues. CDR3 coding DNA: TGTGCCAGCAGTGAACAGGAGAATTCACCCCTCCACTTT. This codes for CASSEQENSPLHF.

The chain links TRBV20-1 to TRBJ1-1, with D perhaps TRBD1 (5 bases). The CDR3 sequence is 12 residues long. The V end was cut by 3 bases, the J end by 9 bases, with 14 bases between. Germline V lookup: CDR1 DFQATT, CDR2 SNEGSKA (reference sequence). This CDR3 is CSARDMDNQAFF. The CDR3 nucleotides read TGCAGTGCTAGGGACATGGACAATCAAGCTTTCTTT.

This clonotype was seen only once. One end of the junction does not line up with germline, which may come from a read error. The gene calls are TRBV20-1 and TRBJ2-3, with D perhaps matching TRBD1 or TRBD2 (5 bases each). Germline CDR1 reads DFQATT; CDR2 reads SNEGSKA (reference sequence). This CDR3 comprises 15 residues. The DNA of the CDR3 is TGCAGTGCTCTGGGCAGGGAGATTTACACAGATACTCAGTATTTT. Residues: CSALGREIYTDTQYF.

In this sample, this clonotype turned up once. A junction end diverges from the germline sequence, so it may reflect a read error. CDR3 bases: TGTGCCAGCAGTTTAGTACATGGGGAAGCTTTCTTT. Its protein is CASSLVHGEAFF. V is TRBV11-2 and J is TRBJ1-1; D gene uncertain. In germline, CDR1 is SGHAT, CDR2 FQNNGV. The CDR3 runs 12 residues. Full variable domain (remainder filled in from reference TRBV11-2 and TRBJ1-1): EAGVAQSPRYKIIEKRQSVAFWCNPISGHATLYWYQQILGQGPKLLIQFQNNGVVDDSQLPKDRFSAERLKGVDSTLKIQPAKLEDSAVYLCASSLVHGEAFFGQGTRLTVV.

A note on this clonotype: A much larger clone sits a single nucleotide away, making a read error possible. The J gene is TRBJ2-1, the V gene TRBV19, with unresolved D. This CDR3 has 13 residues. Germline V gives CDR1 LNHDA, CDR2 SQIVND (reference sequence). CDR3 sequence: CASSIGFYNEHFF. In DNA form, the CDR3 reads TGTGCCAGTAGTATTGGCTTCTACAATGAGCACTTCTTC. Full variable domain (outside the CDR3, taken from reference TRBV19 and TRBJ2-1): DGGITQSPKYLFRKEGQNVTLSCEQNLNHDAMYWYRQDPGQGLRLIYYSQIVNDFQKGDIAEGYSVSREKKESFPLTVTSAQKNPTAFYLCASSIGFYNEHFFGPGTRLTVL.

In this sample, this clonotype turned up many times. V is TRBV11-2 and J is TRBJ2-2; 7 bases are shared with TRBD2. Germline V gene lookup returns CDR1 SGHAT and CDR2 FQNNGV. Germline trimming cut 7 bases from V and 5 bases from J; bases unmatched to any gene: 7. The CDR3 extends over 14 amino acids. DNA for the CDR3: TGTGCCAGCACCCCCAGGCGGGGGACCGGGGAGCTGTTTTTT. As protein: CASTPRRGTGELFF.

A word on this clonotype: This may stem from a read error, because a much larger clone lies one nucleotide away. This CDR3 fails to terminate in the conserved phenylalanine or tryptophan, so it likely reflects a read error. This chain links TRBV29-1 with TRBJ2-7; 7 bases are a match to TRBD1. The V and J ends lost 5 bases and 3 bases, in that order; junction bases with no gene match: 10. The CDR3 consists of 14 residues. CDR1 and CDR2 (germline): SQVTM, ANQGSEA. The CDR3 loop reads CSVQGTEGFYEQYL. CDR3 in DNA: TGCAGCGTTCAAGGGACAGAGGGGTTCTACGAGCAGTACCTC.

With respect to this clonotype: Mismatch with germline at one junction end may stem from a read error. The CDR3 protein is CSTREGSRGAGTQYF. The CDR3 region has the DNA TGCAGTACTAGAGAAGGTTCCAGGGGGGCAGGTACCCAGTACTTC. The chain uses TRBV20-1 and TRBJ2-5, with D tentatively TRBD1 (7 bases). The CDR3 extends over 15 amino acids. In germline, CDR1 is DFQATT, CDR2 SNEGSKA (reference sequence).

Of note for this clonotype: At one of its ends the junction is not consistent with the germline gene, which may arise from a read error. V gene TRBV28 combines with J gene TRBJ1-1; tentative D call: TRBD1 (6 bases). The CDR3 has 16 residues. From germline, CDR1 is MDHEN and CDR2 SYDVKM. The CDR3, as DNA: TGTGCCATCAGTCCATATGGGGGGGGCTTTGGCACCGAAGCTTTCTTT. Translated, it gives CAISPYGGGFGTEAFF.

The chain links TRBV11-2 to TRBJ2-3, with TRBD1 identical over 10 bases. V trimming: 4 bases; J trimming: 2 bases; junction bases outside the gene matches: 6. Germline V gene data show CDR1 as SGHAT and CDR2 as FQNNGV. This CDR3 region has 16 residues. CDR3 sequence: CASSSRGTGVTDTQYF. CDR3 DNA sequence: TGTGCCAGCAGCTCACGGGGGACAGGGGTCACAGATACGCAGTATTTT.

The V call is TRBV12-3 or TRBV12-4, the J call TRBJ2-7; 7 positions match TRBD1. J gave up 6 bases and V 6 bases, and 11 bases lay outside the gene matches. The CDR3 has 14 residues. The CDR3 DNA follows: TGTGCCAGCAGCCCGCCCCAGACAGGGACCGAGCAGTACTTC. Protein sequence: CASSPPQTGTEQYF.

Notes on this clonotype: Without the conserved terminal phenylalanine or tryptophan, this CDR3 likely stems from a read error. This chain uses TRBV5-1 with TRBJ1-1, with 7 bases fitting TRBD1. V lost 8 bases and J lost 3; bases outside the gene matches: 7. The germline gives CDR1 SGHRS, CDR2 YFSETQ. CDR3 length equals 13 residues. CDR3 in amino acids: CASSPGQDTEAFS. The CDR3 DNA follows: TGCGCCAGTAGCCCCGGACAGGACACTGAAGCTTTCTCT.